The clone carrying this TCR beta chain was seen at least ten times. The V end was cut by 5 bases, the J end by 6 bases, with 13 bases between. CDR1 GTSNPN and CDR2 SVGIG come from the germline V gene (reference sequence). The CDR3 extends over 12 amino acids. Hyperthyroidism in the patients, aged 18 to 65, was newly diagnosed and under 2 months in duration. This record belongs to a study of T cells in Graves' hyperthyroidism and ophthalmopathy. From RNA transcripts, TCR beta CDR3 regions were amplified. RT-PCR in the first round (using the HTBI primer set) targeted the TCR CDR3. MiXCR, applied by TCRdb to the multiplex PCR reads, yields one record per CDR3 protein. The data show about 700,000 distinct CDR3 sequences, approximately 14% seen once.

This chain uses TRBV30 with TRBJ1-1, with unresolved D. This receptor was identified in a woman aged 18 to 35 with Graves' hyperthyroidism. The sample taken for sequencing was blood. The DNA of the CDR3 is TGTGCCTGGGTAGGTGGGATCCCTGAAGCTTTCTTT. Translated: CAWVGGIPEAFF.